This T cell receptor beta chain was profiled in a study of shared T cell receptors in the human thymus. Profiling relied on immunoSEQ multiplex PCR, and the TCRdb table lists in-frame clones only, not all of them. The sample has hundreds of thousands of clones; roughly 86% are singletons. This CDR3 spans 14 amino acids. J gave up 1 base and V 7 bases, and 4 bases lay outside the gene matches. The germline V gene encodes CDR1 MRHNA and CDR2 SNTAGT. This sample was shared with a second study, whose subject was human thymus T cells. From that second work: Finnish infants who were healthy and having corrective surgery for congenital heart defects made up the donors. Thymic material originated from resections removed in the course of corrective heart surgery. Thymic and blood repertoires appeared to show biased V and J gene usage. In unrelated individuals, thymic repertoires overlapped highly, according to related research.

The sequenced material came from thymocytes. This sequence joins TRBV6-4 and TRBJ2-3; 8 nucleotides match TRBD1. The TCR originated in a boy in the first two years of life with a congenital heart defect. The CDR3 protein is CASNPGQGTDTQYF. For the CDR3, the DNA is TGTGCCAGCAACCCGGGACAGGGCACAGATACGCAGTATTTT.